The 3 T cell receptor beta chains listed next were all sequenced from one sample in a study of T cells in Graves' hyperthyroidism and ophthalmopathy. Researchers amplified the TCR beta CDR3 regions from RNA transcripts. The study used the HTBI primer set for a first-round RT-PCR of the TCR CDR3. TCRdb reanalysed the multiplex PCR reads using MiXCR and keeps one entry per CDR3 protein. The sample gives 300,000 to 500,000 distinct CDR3 sequences, about an eighth of which show up once; 25% to 30% is in the top ten. Input material: blood. The receptors originated from a man aged 50 to 59 with Graves' ophthalmopathy.

This clonotype was observed a handful of times. The chain uses TRBV20-1 and TRBJ1-5; TRBD1 might be the D (6 bases). This CDR3 contains 11 residues. V dropped 5 bases and J dropped 11 bases, with 13 bases sitting between them. The V gene's germline CDR1 is DFQATT and CDR2 SNEGSKA (reference sequence). Written as DNA, the CDR3 is TGCAGTGCTCTCGGAGGGGGGGCCCAGCATTTT. Translation gives CSALGGGAQHF.

This clonotype was recorded at least ten times. The chain uses TRBV30 and TRBJ2-7; 9 bases line up with TRBD2. Germline CDR1 GTSNPN, CDR2 SVGIG (reference sequence). After removal of 0 bases from V and 6 bases from J, the junction contained 6 bases not matched to a gene. The CDR3 has 14 residues. The chain's CDR3 is CAWSVRASGIEQYF. The CDR3 coding sequence is TGTGCCTGGAGTGTACGCGCTAGCGGGATCGAGCAGTACTTC.

This clonotype was observed at least ten times. This rearrangement joins TRBV20-1 to TRBJ1-5, with 8 bases lining up with TRBD1. This CDR3 spans 12 amino acids. The trim removed 3 bases at V and 6 bases at J, leaving 1 base unmatched. Germline V CDR1 and CDR2: DFQATT, SNEGSKA (reference sequence). The CDR3 is CSASDRGQPQHF. The CDR3 DNA reads as TGCAGTGCTAGTGACAGGGGTCAGCCCCAGCATTTT.